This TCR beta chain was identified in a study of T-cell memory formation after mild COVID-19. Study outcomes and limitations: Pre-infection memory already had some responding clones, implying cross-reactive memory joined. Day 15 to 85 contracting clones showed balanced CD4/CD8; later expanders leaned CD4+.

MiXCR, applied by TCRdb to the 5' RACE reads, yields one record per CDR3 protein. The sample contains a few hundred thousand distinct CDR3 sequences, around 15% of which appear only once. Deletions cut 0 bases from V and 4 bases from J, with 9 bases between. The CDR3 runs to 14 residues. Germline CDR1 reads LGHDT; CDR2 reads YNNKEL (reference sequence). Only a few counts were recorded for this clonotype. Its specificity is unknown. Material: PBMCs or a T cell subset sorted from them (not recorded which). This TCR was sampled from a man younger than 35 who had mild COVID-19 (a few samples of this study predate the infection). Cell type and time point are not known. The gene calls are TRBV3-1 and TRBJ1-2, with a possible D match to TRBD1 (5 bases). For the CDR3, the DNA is TGTGCCAGCAGCCAAGAGCGGCAGGGCTATGGCTACACCTTC. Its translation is CASSQERQGYGYTF.